Sequencing of this T cell receptor (beta chain) was carried out in a study of Ad26.COV2.S vaccination and SARS-CoV-2 variants. Data came from immunoSEQ multiplex PCR; TCRdb stores just in-frame clones and leaves some out. The sample yields roughly 500,000 clones, roughly nine tenths seen once. Trimming removed 4 bases at V and 1 base at J, with 18 bases between. CDR1 is SGHKS and CDR2 is YYEKEE in the germline V gene (reference sequence). The CDR3 length is 16 residues. Treatment in this sample: some 19 received Ad26.COV2.S at low or high dose, single or two shots; about 5 received placebo; per-sample allocation not given. Samples were taken on day 63 after the first vaccine or placebo injection.

This sequence was found in a person aged 18-60 years who received the Ad26.COV2.S COVID-19 vaccine or a placebo. The rearrangement joins TRBV5-5 to TRBJ2-7, with D tentatively TRBD1 (5 bases). The starting material was peripheral blood, obtained in a trial of Ad26.COV2.S vaccine versus placebo. CDR3 sequence (DNA): TGTGCCAGCAGCCGCGGCGTTCAGGGTCGTTCCTACGAGCAGTACTTC. It codes for CASSRGVQGRSYEQYF.